These T cell receptor beta chains were read from a single sample in a study of PD-1 blockade in classical Hodgkin lymphoma. Method: immunoSEQ multiplex PCR; TCRdb's copy keeps in-frame clones and lacks some. Counted here are about 11,000 clones, about 80% occurring once; the ten biggest clones make up 34%. The input for sequencing was peripheral blood mononuclear cells (PBMCs), taken before the second cycle of nivolumab. The receptors here all came from a human donor with classical Hodgkin lymphoma. Both conserved end residues are part of each CDR3. D genes are given only for firm matches. Only part of the rows carry a size: once, few, many, or a class if the clone is expanded.

J gene	D gene	clone size	V gene	CDR3 DNA	CDR3 protein
TRBJ2-2	TRBD2	-	TRBV7-3	TGTGCCAGCAGCCTCCTTCCTAGCGGTGGTCTCGGGGAGCTGTTTTTT	CASSLLPSGGLGELFF
TRBJ2-3	TRBD2	-	TRBV7-9	TGTGCCAGCAGCCTTCCGGGGACTAGCGGGAATAGGCAGTATTTT	CASSLPGTSGNRQYF
TRBJ1-1	-	-	TRBV7-2	TGTGCCAGCACCCCCGGGGCGGAGCGCGACACTGAAGCTTTCTTT	CASTPGAERDTEAFF
TRBJ1-5	TRBD1	-	TRBV18	TGTGCCAGCTCACCGGACAGGGGTGGCAATCAGCCCCAGCATTTT	CASSPDRGGNQPQHF
TRBJ1-1	-	-	TRBV1	TGCACCAGCAGGCCGAACACTGAAGCTTTCTTT	CTSRPNTEAFF
TRBJ2-3	TRBD2	-	TRBV14	TGTGCCAGCAGCCAAGATCTACTAGCGGGGGCGCAGTATTTT	CASSQDLLAGAQYF
TRBJ2-7	TRBD1	-	TRBV18	TGTGCCAGCTCACCATATTTTAGGGGGCTAAGAGAGCAGTACTTC	CASSPYFRGLREQYF
TRBJ2-2	-	once	TRBV7-8	TGTGCCAGCAACTCCAACCGGGACCTCAGAAGGGAGCTGTTTTTT	CASNSNRDLRRELFF
TRBJ2-7	-	-	TRBV5-1	TGCGCCAGCAGCTTGGAGGCGAGGCCTGCGAACGAGCAGTACTTC	CASSLEARPANEQYF
TRBJ2-7	TRBD2	-	TRBV5-6	TGTGCCAGCAGCTTAGGGACTAGCGGCTACGAGCAGTACTTC	CASSLGTSGYEQYF
TRBJ1-1	-	-	TRBV19	TGTGCCAGTAGCTACTTCCCGGGGGACACTGAAGCTTTCTTT	CASSYFPGDTEAFF
TRBJ2-1	-	-	TRBV11-2	TGTGCCAGCAGCTTAGGGGCCAATGAGCAGTTCTTC	CASSLGANEQFF
TRBJ2-1	TRBD2	-	TRBV18	TGTGCCAGCTCACCTTATTCGACTAGCGGGAGTGGAACCTACAATGAGCAGTTCTTC	CASSPYSTSGSGTYNEQFF
TRBJ2-3	-	-	TRBV6-6	TGTGCCAGCAGTTTCCGGGACCTAACCACAGATACGCAGTATTTT	CASSFRDLTTDTQYF
TRBJ2-2	-	-	TRBV5-1	TGCGCCAGCAGCCCCGGGCCCCTGAGGACCCGAGCCGGGGAGCTGTTTTTT	CASSPGPLRTRAGELFF